This T cell receptor beta chain is from a study of beta chain features in type 1 diabetes. Study-wide findings and caveats: Shorter TCRB CDR3s, moderately but significantly so, marked every one of the four CD4+ subsets in Type 1 diabetes patients.

Reverse transcribing all isolated RNA meant expressed TCRB transcripts were sequenced. Clones were read by immunoSEQ multiplex PCR, and TCRdb kept only the in-frame ones, dropping some. The sample holds around 600,000 clones, 9.5% to 15% seen once. This clone appeared a few times. Antigen specificity is unknown. V lost 3 bases and J lost 5, with 13 bases in between. Germline-derived CDR1 and CDR2 are MGHDK and SYGVNS. The CDR3 sequence is 14 residues long. This rearrangement joins TRBV25-1 to TRBJ2-5; the D is unclear. The sample comprised naive CD4+ T cells from blood. The receptor's source is a man aged 30 to 45 with type 1 diabetes. The CDR3 loop reads CASSDQTRRETQYF. The CDR3 DNA reads as TGTGCCAGCAGTGACCAGACCCGAAGGGAGACCCAGTACTTC.